The rows below give T cell receptor beta chains drawn from one sample of a study of blood T cell repertoires in COVID-19. TCRdb's table, derived via immunoSEQ multiplex PCR, lists solely in-frame clones and lacks some. This sample has about 190,000 clones; about 86% occur once, and the top ten carry approximately 25%. Sequenced input: PBMCs or T cells enriched from blood (not recorded which). The receptors were sampled from a woman aged 40 to 50 in a cohort exposed to, infected with or recovered from COVID-19 (not recorded which). Both conserved end residues are part of each CDR3. Each record gives: D gene, V gene, J gene, clone size, CDR3 protein, CDR3 DNA. A D gene is named only where the DNA matches it firmly. The listing skips clone size in some rows; elsewhere it reads once, few, many or a size class.

D gene: TRBD2; V gene: TRBV5-6; J gene: TRBJ2-7; clone size: .; CDR3 protein: CASSPLAGESYEQYF; CDR3 DNA: TGTGCCAGCAGCCCCCTAGCGGGAGAGTCCTACGAGCAGTACTTC
D gene: .; V gene: TRBV7-8; J gene: TRBJ1-2; clone size: .; CDR3 protein: CASSPRGGPNYGYTF; CDR3 DNA: TGTGCCAGCAGCCCCCGAGGGGGACCGAACTATGGCTACACCTTC
D gene: .; V gene: TRBV12-3/TRBV12-4; J gene: TRBJ1-1; clone size: .; CDR3 protein: CASSFSGTEAFF; CDR3 DNA: TGTGCCAGCAGTTTCAGCGGCACTGAAGCTTTCTTT
D gene: .; V gene: TRBV28; J gene: TRBJ1-1; clone size: .; CDR3 protein: CASNLVGGGTEAFF; CDR3 DNA: TGTGCCAGCAACCTGGTGGGGGGAGGCACTGAAGCTTTCTTT
D gene: TRBD1; V gene: TRBV20-1; J gene: TRBJ1-4; clone size: .; CDR3 protein: CSAMDREKLFF; CDR3 DNA: TGCAGTGCTATGGACAGGGAAAAACTGTTTTTT
D gene: TRBD2; V gene: TRBV4-2; J gene: TRBJ2-1; clone size: .; CDR3 protein: CASSQTSGRDNEQFF; CDR3 DNA: TGTGCCAGCAGCCAGACTAGCGGACGGGATAATGAGCAGTTCTTC
D gene: .; V gene: TRBV6-5; J gene: TRBJ1-1; clone size: .; CDR3 protein: CASKPGQRGTEAFF; CDR3 DNA: TGTGCCAGCAAACCCGGCCAAAGGGGCACTGAAGCTTTCTTT
D gene: .; V gene: TRBV5-5; J gene: TRBJ1-1; clone size: few; CDR3 protein: CASSFPPRADRNTEAFF; CDR3 DNA: TGTGCCAGCAGCTTCCCCCCGCGGGCGGACAGGAACACTGAAGCTTTCTTT
D gene: .; V gene: TRBV2; J gene: TRBJ2-7; clone size: .; CDR3 protein: CANLYPDSYEQYF; CDR3 DNA: TGTGCAAACCTATACCCCGATTCCTACGAGCAGTACTTC
D gene: .; V gene: TRBV11-2; J gene: TRBJ2-2; clone size: .; CDR3 protein: CASSFRLAGTGELFF; CDR3 DNA: TGTGCCAGCAGCTTTAGGCTAGCCGGTACCGGGGAGCTGTTTTTT
D gene: TRBD1; V gene: TRBV19; J gene: TRBJ1-1; clone size: .; CDR3 protein: CASSIGDRGLNTEAFF; CDR3 DNA: TGTGCCAGTAGTATTGGGGACAGGGGGCTGAACACTGAAGCTTTCTTT